Listed here are 3 T cell receptor beta chains from one sample, sequenced in a study of T cells in localized non-small cell lung cancer. Assay used: immunoSEQ multiplex PCR; TCRdb lists only in-frame clones, some missing. The profile covers more than 45,000 clones, with about nine tenths appearing a single time and over 15% taken by the ten largest. The source material was peripheral blood, sampled before any cancer treatment. Receptors originate from a male donor older than 55 with stage III squamous cell lung carcinoma.

The chain uses TRBV12-5 and TRBJ2-5; the match to TRBD1 covers 7 bases. Germline V lookup: CDR1 LGHNT, CDR2 FRNRAP. After removal of 1 base from V and 8 bases from J, the junction contained 1 base not matched to a gene. CDR3 length: 12 residues. The CDR3 nucleotides read TGTGCTAGTGGTTTGGACAGGGGAACCCAGTACTTC. The encoded protein is CASGLDRGTQYF.

The genes are TRBV14 and TRBJ2-5; the match to TRBD1 covers 8 bases. The V and J ends lost 5 bases and 5 bases, in that order; junction bases with no gene match: 16. The CDR3 has 17 residues. Germline CDR1 is SGHDN and CDR2 is FVKESK. The CDR3, as DNA: TGTGCCAGCAGCAGGGGCCTGGTTGACAGGGGCAGGGAGACCCAGTACTTC. It specifies CASSRGLVDRGRETQYF. Together with reference TRBV14 and TRBJ2-5, the CDR3 gives the full variable domain: EAGVTQFPSHSVIEKGQTVTLRCDPISGHDNLYWYRRVMGKEIKFLLHFVKESKQDESGMPNNRFLAERTGGTYSTLKVQPAELEDSGVYFCASSRGLVDRGRETQYFGPGTRLLVL.

V gene TRBV25-1 combines with J gene TRBJ2-7; weak D call: TRBD2 (5 bases). CDR1 is MGHDK and CDR2 is SYGVNS in the germline V gene. CDR3 size: 13 residues. The V gene lost 6 bases and the J gene lost 5 bases, with 14 bases spanning the gap. The CDR3 region has the DNA TGTGCCAGCAGCCTTGGTCCGGGGAACGAGCAGTACTTC. Encoded protein: CASSLGPGNEQYF.